This is a list of T cell receptor beta chains from one sample in a study of human T cells and chemical hapten exposure. TCRdb ran MiXCR on the RACE reads and lists one entry per CDR3 protein. The table records roughly 100,000 distinct CDR3 sequences, approximately 11% of them present only once. The sequencing here drew on whole blood, taken in connection with sensitization to the hapten diphenylcyclopropenone (DPC). The receptor source for this set is a woman in her forties with alopecia areata. Some clones in this sample may be carry-over from other donors' samples. Both conserved end residues are part of each CDR3. D genes are given only for firm matches. Size tells how often a clone was seen (once, few, many) or the class of an expanded clone, and some rows leave it out.

J	D	size	V	CDR3	DNA
TRBJ1-3	TRBD1	few	TRBV5-1	CASSLASGQGSGNTIYF	TGCGCCAGCAGCTTGGCCTCCGGACAGGGATCTGGAAACACCATATATTTT
TRBJ1-2	.	.	TRBV24-1	CATSTDGLSGYTF	TGTGCCACCTCCACGGACGGGCTATCCGGCTACACCTTC
TRBJ2-1	.	few	TRBV12-3/TRBV12-4	CASSPRANYNEQFF	TGTGCCAGCAGTCCCCGCGCGAACTACAATGAGCAGTTCTTC
TRBJ2-7	TRBD2	.	TRBV6-6	CASTMFRGGSYEQYF	TGTGCCAGCACCATGTTCCGGGGGGGGTCCTACGAGCAGTACTTC
TRBJ2-5	.	few	TRBV20-1	CSAVLRDQETQYF	TGCAGTGCGGTTCTCCGGGACCAAGAGACCCAGTACTTC
TRBJ2-5	TRBD2	few	TRBV7-8	CASSRGGGQETQYF	TGTGCCAGCAGCCGGGGCGGGGGGCAAGAGACCCAGTACTTC
TRBJ2-2	.	.	TRBV7-9	CASSLFIGELFF	TGTGCCAGCAGCTTATTCATCGGGGAGCTGTTTTTT
TRBJ1-5	.	.	TRBV7-2	CASSLARNSNQPQHF	TGTGCCAGCAGCTTAGCCCGAAATAGCAATCAGCCCCAGCATTTT
TRBJ2-3	.	few	TRBV9	CASSRGRGTDTQYF	TGTGCCAGCAGCCGGGGGCGGGGCACAGATACGCAGTATTTT
TRBJ2-5	.	few	TRBV7-2	CASSEGGKIGETQYF	TGTGCCAGCAGCGAGGGGGGGAAAATTGGTGAGACCCAGTACTTC
TRBJ2-7	TRBD1	many	TRBV27	CASSHLLQGAYEQYF	TGTGCCAGCAGCCATCTGTTACAGGGGGCCTACGAGCAGTACTTC